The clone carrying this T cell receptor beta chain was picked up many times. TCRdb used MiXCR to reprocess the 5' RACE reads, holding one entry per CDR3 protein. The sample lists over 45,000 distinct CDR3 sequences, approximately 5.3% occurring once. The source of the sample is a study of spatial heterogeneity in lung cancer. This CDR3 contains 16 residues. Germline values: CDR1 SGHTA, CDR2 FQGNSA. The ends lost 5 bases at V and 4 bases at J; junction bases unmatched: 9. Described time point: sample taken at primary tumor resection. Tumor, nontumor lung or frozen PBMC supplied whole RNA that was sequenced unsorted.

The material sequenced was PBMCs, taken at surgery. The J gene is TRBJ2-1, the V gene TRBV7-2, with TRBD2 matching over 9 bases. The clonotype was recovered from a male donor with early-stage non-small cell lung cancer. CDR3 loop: CASSPLTSGNYNEQFF. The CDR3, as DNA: TGTGCCAGCAGCCCCCTGACTAGCGGAAATTACAATGAGCAGTTCTTC.